Described below is a single TCR beta chain sequence and its context. What it binds is unknown. The time point was: newly diagnosed GD, antithyroid drugs for less than 3 months. Preparation of the TCR library used RNA extracted from PBMCs. The V gene's germline CDR1 is WSHSY and CDR2 SAAADI. The V and J ends lost 8 bases and 5 bases respectively, with 18 bases between them. This CDR3 comprises 14 residues. This sample is drawn from a study of regulatory T cells in long-lasting Graves disease. According to the study, TCR beta libraries were built with iRepertoire HTBI primers and CDR3-region Arm-PCR. Each CDR3 protein is one row after TCRdb ran MiXCR on the multiplex PCR reads. The sample has 200,000 to 250,000 distinct CDR3 sequences, around 20% seen once. Notes on the study in general: There were preferences for TRBV28, TRBJ1-2 and TRBJ2-5 in persistent disease. Persistent Graves' cases showed lower TCR diversity than newly diagnosed cases.

These data also featured in a second study, about T cells in Graves' hyperthyroidism and ophthalmopathy.

V and J are TRBV10-2 and TRBJ2-5; either TRBD1 or TRBD2 may supply D (5 bases each). This TCR derives from a woman in her twenties or thirties with Graves disease. The starting material was peripheral blood mononuclear cells (PBMCs), obtained at new diagnosis, from a patient treated with antithyroid drugs. The CDR3 region has the DNA TGCGCCAGCGGCTCCAACCTGGGGGTGGAGACCCAGTACTTC. Protein product: CASGSNLGVETQYF.